The 14 T cell receptor beta chains reported below all come from one sample, sequenced in a study of shared clonotypes between healthy human individuals. Assay: immunoSEQ multiplex PCR; the TCRdb copy retains only in-frame clones and omits some. The table lists some 790,000 clones, 55% to 80% of them singletons. Material: memory CD4+ T cells sorted from blood. Subset in this sample: CD45RA-negative fraction. Every receptor here comes from a woman in her 30s in good health.

This clone was seen only once. The gene calls are TRBV29-1 and TRBJ2-7; 9 bases match TRBD1. Trimming at V came to 7 bases and at J to 2 bases, leaving 3 bases not matched to a gene. Germline V gene sequence: CDR1 SQVTM, CDR2 ANQGSEA. The length of the CDR3 is 12 residues. This chain's CDR3 is CSAGQGAYEQYF. The DNA of the CDR3 is TGCAGCGCGGGACAGGGAGCCTACGAGCAGTACTTC.

The gene calls are TRBV27 and TRBJ2-3; 11 bases agree with TRBD2. In germline, CDR1 is MNHEY, CDR2 SMNVEV (reference sequence). V lost 6 bases, J lost 5 bases, and 4 bases stayed unmatched. There are 14 residues in the CDR3. CDR3 amino acids: CASRLAGGRDTQYF. In nucleotides, the CDR3 is TGTGCCAGCAGGCTAGCGGGAGGTCGAGATACGCAGTATTTT.

CDR3: CASRSPGTGFNYGYTF. CDR3 nucleotide sequence: TGTGCCAGCAGGTCCCCCGGGACAGGGTTTAACTATGGCTACACCTTC. The rearrangement links TRBV28 to TRBJ1-2, with 9 bases that match TRBD1. J gave up 1 base and V 6 bases, and 9 bases lay outside the gene matches. Germline CDR1 reads MDHEN; CDR2 reads SYDVKM. The CDR3 extends over 16 amino acids.

The chain combines TRBV28 with TRBJ1-5, with D hard to call. The CDR3 contains 17 residues. Per the germline V gene, CDR1 is MDHEN and CDR2 is SYDVKM. Trimming cost V 2 bases and J 5 bases, with 19 bases left between them. CDR3 coding DNA: TGTGCCAGCAGTTTACGGGTATACAATCTTGGACATCAGCCCCAGCATTTT. As protein: CASSLRVYNLGHQPQHF.

This rearrangement joins TRBV4-1 to TRBJ2-1; 7 positions agree with TRBD2. The germline gives CDR1 MGHRA, CDR2 YSYEKL. V was pared by 3 bases and J by 4 bases, with 9 bases of the junction left unmatched. The CDR3 extends over 16 amino acids. This chain's CDR3 is CASSQWGEGNYNEQFF. As DNA, the CDR3 is TGCGCCAGCAGCCAGTGGGGGGAGGGGAATTACAATGAGCAGTTCTTC.

This clone was seen only a few times. This sequence joins TRBV13 and TRBJ2-1; either TRBD1 or TRBD2 may supply D (6 bases each). Germline V gives CDR1 PRHDT, CDR2 FYEKMQ (reference sequence). The CDR3 has 16 residues. The V and J ends lost 5 bases and 1 base respectively, with 15 bases between them. The CDR3 here is CASSQLAGASYNEQFF. CDR3 nucleotides: TGTGCCAGCAGCCAACTAGCAGGGGCATCCTACAATGAGCAGTTCTTC.

V usage is TRBV25-1 and J usage is TRBJ2-1; D perhaps matches TRBD1 (5 bases). V lost 1 base, J lost 2 bases, and 6 bases lay in between. The germline V gene encodes CDR1 MGHDK and CDR2 SYGVNS. The CDR3 is made up of 14 amino acids. The CDR3 reads CASSESRAYNEQFF. The CDR3, as DNA: TGTGCCAGCAGTGAATCCAGGGCCTACAATGAGCAGTTCTTC. Full variable domain (missing parts from reference TRBV25-1 and TRBJ2-1): EADIYQTPRYLVIGTGKKITLECSQTMGHDKMYWYQQDPGMELHLIHYSYGVNSTEKGDLSSESTVSRIRTEHFPLTLESARPSHTSQYLCASSESRAYNEQFFGPGTRLTVL.

The J gene is TRBJ2-1, the V gene TRBV19, with TRBD2 identical over 11 bases. The CDR3 loop spans 15 amino acids. Per the germline V gene, CDR1 is LNHDA and CDR2 is SQIVND (reference sequence). The J segment lost 7 bases and the V segment lost 5 bases, leaving 7 bases of the junction unmatched. The DNA of the CDR3 is TGTGCCAGTAGTTCCGGGACTAGCGGATGGAATGAGCAGTTCTTC. This encodes CASSSGTSGWNEQFF.

This clone has only a few counts. This sequence joins TRBV6-1 and TRBJ2-7, with a tentative D call TRBD1 (5 bases). This CDR3 is built from 11 residues. The germline V and J ends were trimmed by 7 bases and 6 bases, with 10 bases remaining between them. CDR1 is MNHNS, CDR2 SASEGT, per germline. The chain's CDR3 is CASTLGLEQYF. In nucleotides, the CDR3 is TGTGCCAGCACATTGGGGCTCGAGCAGTACTTC.

This chain connects TRBV28 to TRBJ2-1; 11 bases fit TRBD2. There are 18 residues in the CDR3. CDR1 is MDHEN, CDR2 SYDVKM, per germline. V trimming: 5 bases; J trimming: 2 bases; junction bases outside the gene matches: 11. The CDR3 here is CASSRGLAGPIPYNEQFF. DNA of the CDR3: TGTGCCAGCAGTAGAGGACTAGCGGGCCCGATCCCCTACAATGAGCAGTTCTTC.

The chain employs TRBV6-5 and TRBJ2-1; D remains ambiguous. Looked up from germline, CDR1 is MNHEY and CDR2 is SVGAGI. Trimming cost V 9 bases and J 4 bases, with 7 bases left between them. This CDR3 contains 11 residues. CDR3 protein: CASRKYNEQFF. CDR3 in DNA: TGTGCCAGTAGAAAATACAATGAGCAGTTCTTC.

With regard to this clone: Within the sample, other DNA sequences also encode this same CDR3. CDR3 loop: CASSLEWGVTEAFF. The DNA of the CDR3 is TGCGCCAGCAGCTTGGAATGGGGTGTCACTGAAGCTTTCTTT. The rearrangement uses TRBV5-1 and TRBJ1-1, with unresolved D. The CDR3 consists of 14 residues. Germline V CDR1 and CDR2: SGHRS, YFSETQ. V was shortened by 0 bases and J by 4 bases, with 10 bases between the two germline ends.

The genes are TRBV9 and TRBJ2-7; tentatively, D is TRBD2 (6 bases). Germline CDR1 is SGDLS and CDR2 is YYNGEE. The CDR3 is made up of 14 amino acids. With 3 bases removed from V and 5 bases from J, the gap between germline ends came to 15 bases. The CDR3 is CASSGGDFGNEQYF. CDR3 nucleotide sequence: TGTGCCAGCAGCGGGGGGGACTTCGGCAACGAGCAGTACTTC.

In regard to this clone: Within the sample, other DNA sequences also encode this same CDR3. The genes are TRBV9 and TRBJ2-5; 8 bases are a match to TRBD2. The V gene's germline CDR1 is SGDLS and CDR2 YYNGEE. This CDR3 has 14 residues. The V segment lost 2 bases and the J segment 2 bases; nucleotides outside the gene matches: 2. CDR3 region: CASSVGGAQETQYF. CDR3 nucleotides: TGTGCCAGCAGCGTCGGGGGGGCACAAGAGACCCAGTACTTC.